This T cell receptor beta chain emerged from a study of blood T cell repertoires in COVID-19 (TCRdb year 2020). Background for the entire study: Samples covering the acute and convalescent phases of COVID-19 were provided by collaborators in the United States, Italy and Spain. The prospective study material was composed of cDNA or gDNA derived from T cells, B-cell-depleted T cells, or PBMCs. The dataset comprised deeply sampled blood TCRbeta repertoires from subjects exposed to, actively infected with, or recovered from COVID-19. The repertoires were released in a freely available public database meant as a resource for research on the immune response to SARS-CoV-2. The samples were drawn from the first 160 participants of the ongoing ImmuneRACE study and from 950 to 1,500 subjects provided by 6 global collaborators. The sample metadata nearly always contained a de-identified subject ID, COVID-19 status, age in years and sex. Where HLA class I and class II types were available, the types were taken from metadata supplied by the sample provider, not from assay-based typing. Broad study findings and their caveats: Clinical and demographic metadata were provided uncurated, with the amount varying by source and participant.

Notes on this clone: What antigen it recognizes has not been identified. No much larger clonotype is one base removed from it; base qualities were not supplied.

The immunoSEQ Assay, a bias-controlled multiplex PCR, was used to amplify TCRbeta CDR3 regions from genomic DNA. On the study's bioinformatics: Nucleated cell counts per sample were estimated from amplification of reference gene primers within the assay. To quantify the absolute abundance of each unique TCRbeta CDR3 rearrangement, sequence reads were collapsed and filtered. Productive Simpson clonality was computed per sample as the square root of Simpson's diversity index over productive rearrangements. Held by TCRdb, this immuneACCESS table contains in-frame sequences only and omits some clones. Under half of the omission traces to an unresolved V gene where checked; the cause of the rest is unknown. The V and J calls and clone size come from that table; D and trimming were worked out from the DNA. In all, the sample holds approximately 210,000 clones, and 80% to 90% of those were seen once. Approximately 20% of the sample goes to the ten largest clones.

Each collaborating institution followed its own protocols to collect whole blood in K2EDTA tubes. For TCRbeta analysis, collaborators shipped samples as frozen whole blood, isolated PBMCs, or DNA extracted from either of those sample types. This TCR was recovered from a man younger than 45 with active or convalescent COVID-19. Input material: peripheral blood.

The CDR3 protein sequence reads: CASSLGGSDIQYF. DNA sequence: TGTGCCAGCAGCCTAGGGGGCTCAGACATTCAGTACTTC. The chain is encoded by TRBV9 joined to TRBJ2-4; 7 of the junction bases match TRBD1. For this chain, trimming is 4 bases at the V end and 8 bases at the J end, and the number of junction bases without a gene match is 6. The germline V gene specifies SGDLS as CDR1 and YYNGEE as CDR2. From cysteine to phenylalanine, the CDR3 is 13 amino acids long. Only the CDR3 portion is preserved as DNA: 39 bases, with reading frame beginning at the first base.